Below, 16 T cell receptor beta chains from the same sample are listed, as sequenced in a study of CD8 T cells in Susac syndrome (dated by TCRdb to between 2018 and 2021). Library preparation employed the immunoSEQ multiplex PCR assay. RNA was extracted with the RNeasy kit and roughly 0.5 to 1 ug was reverse transcribed using random hexamers. Using fastp at Q25 and MiXCR, TCRdb reprocessed the public reads and kept productive beta chains. Identical CDR3 protein sequences are pooled into one entry, listed with their most common genes and DNA. This sample has 150,000 to 200,000 distinct CDR3 sequences in its table, and around 94% of those were observed once. The leading ten clones occupy over 0.12% of the sample. Sequenced sample: CD4+ T cells from PBMCs. The receptors derive from a human donor in good health.

The gene calls are TRBV20-1 and TRBJ2-5; 8 nucleotides match TRBD2. The CDR3 runs to 14 residues. With V trimmed by 3 bases and J by 4 bases, 7 bases remained unmatched. From germline, CDR1 is DFQATT and CDR2 SNEGSKA (reference sequence). In nucleotides, the CDR3 is TGCAGTGCTAGGGCCCCGGGACTAGGAGAGACCCAGTACTTC. Its protein product is CSARAPGLGETQYF.

This clonotype was seen once. V usage is TRBV3-1 and J usage is TRBJ1-6; D may be TRBD1 (5 bases). CDR1 is LGHDT, CDR2 YNNKEL, per germline (reference sequence). The CDR3 runs to 16 residues. The V and J ends lost 1 base and 13 bases respectively, with 20 bases between them. CDR3 DNA sequence: TGTGCCAGCAGCCAAGCCTCGTCGGGGGTCCGGGGCCCCCTCCACTTT. This sequence encodes CASSQASSGVRGPLHF.

V is TRBV23-1 and J is TRBJ1-2; no clear D gene. TRBV23-1 is classed as an ORF, of uncertain function. Trimming cost V 4 bases and J 8 bases, with 5 bases left between them. This CDR3 is 10 amino acids long. CDR3 loop: CASSPWGYTF. CDR3 DNA: TGCGCCAGCAGTCCTTGGGGCTACACCTTC.

CDR3 nucleotides: TGTGCCAGCAGCCAAGTCGGACAGGGGGTTGAAAAACTGTTTTTT. Amino acids: CASSQVGQGVEKLFF. V gene TRBV4-2 combines with J gene TRBJ1-4; TRBD1 matches 10 bases. Germline V CDR1 and CDR2: LGHNA, YNFKEQ. CDR3 length: 15 amino acids. The V segment lost 1 base and the J segment 7 bases; nucleotides outside the gene matches: 3.

The chain recombines TRBV18 with TRBJ1-1, with D unclear. The germline V gene encodes CDR1 KGHSH and CDR2 LQKENI. With 2 bases removed from V and 6 bases from J, the gap between germline ends came to 10 bases. This CDR3 contains 13 residues. The CDR3, as DNA: TGTGCCAGCTCACCAACCCAGGACGCTGAAGCTTTCTTT. Amino acids: CASSPTQDAEAFF.

The chain is built from TRBV7-9 and TRBJ2-5; TRBD1 matches at 7 bases. Trimming cost V 5 bases and J 5 bases; bases outside gene matches: 5. CDR1 and CDR2 from the germline V gene are SEHNR and FQNEAQ (reference sequence). The CDR3 consists of 13 residues. The CDR3, as DNA: TGTGCCAGCAGCATTACAGGGGTGGAGACCCAGTACTTC. Protein: CASSITGVETQYF.

In its sample, this clonotype was seen once. The rearrangement links TRBV18 to TRBJ1-1, with a tentative D call TRBD1 (5 bases). Germline V gene data show CDR1 as KGHSH and CDR2 as LQKENI. The CDR3 is 14 residues long. Trimming removed 0 bases at V and 4 bases at J, with 9 bases between. As DNA, the CDR3 is TGTGCCAGCTCACCACCAGGGGTGAGCACTGAAGCTTTCTTT. Its protein is CASSPPGVSTEAFF.

In its sample, this clonotype was seen a few times. The chain carries TRBV6-2 or TRBV6-3 and TRBJ2-7, with unresolved D. The CDR3 spans 10 residues. Between the trimmed V and J ends, which lost 1 base and 5 bases, there was a span of 0 bases. From germline, CDR1 is MNHEY and CDR2 SVGEGT. In DNA form, the CDR3 reads TGTGCCAGCAGTTACTACGAGCAGTACTTC. Residues: CASSYYEQYF.

This rearrangement joins TRBV29-1 to TRBJ2-3; maybe TRBD1 (6 bases). Germline V CDR1 and CDR2: SQVTM, ANQGSEA. The germline V and J ends were trimmed by 3 bases and 5 bases, with 9 bases remaining between them. The CDR3 contains 12 residues. The CDR3, as DNA: TGCAGCGTTGAGTCAGGGGAAGATACGCAGTATTTT. Protein product: CSVESGEDTQYF.

V usage is TRBV20-1 and J usage is TRBJ1-1, with a weak D call TRBD1 (5 bases). CDR3 length: 14 residues. V lost 3 bases to trimming and J lost 1 base, with 12 bases between them. Germline V gene lookup returns CDR1 DFQATT and CDR2 SNEGSKA (reference sequence). CDR3 region: CSASPPTENTEAFF. In DNA form, the CDR3 reads TGCAGTGCTAGTCCCCCGACAGAGAACACTGAAGCTTTCTTT.

V is TRBV20-1 and J is TRBJ2-1; 8 bases fit TRBD1. This CDR3 has 16 amino acids. V lost 5 bases, J lost 5 bases, and 14 bases stayed unmatched. In germline, CDR1 is DFQATT, CDR2 SNEGSKA (reference sequence). The DNA for the CDR3 is TGCAGTGCTTCCGGGACAGGCACCAGCTGGGACAATGAGCAGTTCTTC. As protein: CSASGTGTSWDNEQFF.

V is TRBV3-1 and J is TRBJ1-2, with D maybe TRBD1 (5 bases). Trimming pared 0 bases from V and 5 bases from J, leaving 16 bases between. Germline V gene lookup returns CDR1 LGHDT and CDR2 YNNKEL (reference sequence). The CDR3 extends over 16 amino acids. The CDR3 nucleotides are TGTGCCAGCAGCCAAGATGGGGACTGGATACGTTATGGCTACACCTTC. This codes for CASSQDGDWIRYGYTF.

CDR3 sequence (DNA): TGTGCCACCTCCGGGGGAGTCTATGGCTACACCTTC. It encodes CATSGGVYGYTF. This rearrangement joins TRBV6-5 to TRBJ1-2, with D possibly matching TRBD1 (5 bases). This CDR3 has 12 amino acids. The germline CDR1 and CDR2 sequences are MNHEY and SVGAGI. V lost 10 bases and J 4 bases, leaving 13 bases between the germline ends.

CDR3 amino acids: CSAHPGQRGPQHF. Written as DNA, the CDR3 is TGCAGTGCCCACCCGGGACAGCGGGGTCCCCAGCATTTT. The rearrangement uses TRBV20-1 and TRBJ1-5, with 7 bases fitting TRBD1. Germline trimming cut 6 bases from V and 10 bases from J; bases unmatched to any gene: 12. CDR1 DFQATT and CDR2 SNEGSKA come from the germline V gene (reference sequence). This CDR3 has 13 residues.

This chain uses TRBV5-1 with TRBJ2-1; the match to TRBD1 covers 8 bases. Per germline, CDR1 SGHRS and CDR2 YFSETQ. There are 14 residues in the CDR3. J was trimmed by 6 bases and V by 3 bases; bases with no gene match: 5. This CDR3 is CASSWGQGANEQFF. DNA for the CDR3: TGCGCCAGCAGCTGGGGCCAGGGGGCCAATGAGCAGTTCTTC.

This clonotype was seen a handful of times. The chain carries TRBV30 and TRBJ2-7; D unresolved. This CDR3 region has 11 residues. Germline assignment: CDR1 GTSNPN and CDR2 SVGIG (reference sequence). V was trimmed by 2 bases and J by 3 bases, leaving 5 bases between them. The CDR3 nucleotides are TGTGCCTGGAGTTCGGGCTACGAGCAGTACTTC. This encodes CAWSSGYEQYF.